A single sample gave rise to the 3 T cell receptor beta chains below, sequenced in a study of CD8 T cells in ankylosing spondylitis. TCRdb reanalysed the 5' RACE reads using MiXCR and keeps one entry per CDR3 protein. The table records about 350,000 distinct CDR3 sequences, 20% to 25% of them present only once. Input material: blood, either unsorted or a sorted T cell fraction (not recorded which). The receptors stem from a male donor with ankylosing spondylitis or in good health (not recorded which).

In its sample, this clonotype was seen a few times. The rearrangement uses TRBV2 and TRBJ2-5; D is unresolved. Germline lookup yields CDR1 SNHLY and CDR2 FYNNEI. V was shortened by 1 base and J by 2 bases, with 11 bases between the two germline ends. This CDR3 has 15 residues. The CDR3 nucleotides read TGTGCCAGCAGTGAAGGCAGGAACCTACAAGAGACCCAGTACTTC. Its translation: CASSEGRNLQETQYF.

About this clonotype itself: One junction end does not reproduce the germline sequence, and a read error may be involved. The V and J genes are TRBV19 and TRBJ2-7; D tentatively reads TRBD1 or TRBD2 (6 bases each). This CDR3 spans 15 amino acids. Looked up from germline, CDR1 is LNHDA and CDR2 is SQIVND (reference sequence). CDR3 amino acids: CASSIEPLGGYKQYF. The CDR3 nucleotides read TGTGCCAGTAGTATAGAGCCCCTCGGGGGCTACAAGCAGTACTTC.

The gene calls are TRBV12-3 or TRBV12-4 and TRBJ2-5; maybe TRBD1 (6 bases). The CDR3 is 14 amino acids. V was shortened by 5 bases and J by 0 bases, with 10 bases between the two germline ends. The DNA for the CDR3 is TGTGCCAGCAGTCTCGGACAGCACCAAGAGACCCAGTACTTC. Translating gives CASSLGQHQETQYF.